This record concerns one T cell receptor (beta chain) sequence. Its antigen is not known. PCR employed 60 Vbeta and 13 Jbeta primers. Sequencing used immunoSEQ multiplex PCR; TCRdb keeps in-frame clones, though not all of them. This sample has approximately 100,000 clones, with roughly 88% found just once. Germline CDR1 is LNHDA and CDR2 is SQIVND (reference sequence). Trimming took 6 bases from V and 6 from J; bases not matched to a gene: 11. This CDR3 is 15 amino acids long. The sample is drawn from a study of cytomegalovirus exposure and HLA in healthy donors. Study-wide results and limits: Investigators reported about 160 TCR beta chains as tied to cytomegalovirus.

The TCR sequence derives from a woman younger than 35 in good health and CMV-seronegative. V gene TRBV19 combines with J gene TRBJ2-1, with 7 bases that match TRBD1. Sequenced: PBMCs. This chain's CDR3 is CASRGTASTFNEQFF. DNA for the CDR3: TGTGCCAGTAGAGGGACAGCCTCTACCTTCAATGAGCAGTTCTTC.